These 3 T cell receptor beta chains came from one sample sequenced in a study of shared clonotypes between healthy human individuals. Sequencing used immunoSEQ multiplex PCR; TCRdb keeps in-frame clones, though not all of them. This sample carries about 2.3 million clones, around 92% of them seen once, and the ten largest clones take 0.37%. The specimen was naive CD4+ T cells from PBMCs. Subset given: CD45RA+ positively selected. The receptors come from a young man in good health. Some clones in this sample may be carry-over from other donors' samples.

The J gene is TRBJ1-1, the V gene TRBV5-4; D is uncertain. The CDR3 is made up of 13 amino acids. V was clipped by 4 bases and J by 4 bases, with 11 bases between them. CDR1 SGHNT and CDR2 YYREEE come from the germline V gene (reference sequence). Here the CDR3 reads CASSPRRGTEAFF. In DNA, the CDR3 is TGTGCCAGCAGCCCCCGTCGGGGCACTGAAGCTTTCTTT.

As to this clone: Other nucleotide sequences from this sample produce the same CDR3. This sequence joins TRBV7-9 and TRBJ2-1; possibly TRBD2 for D (6 bases). The CDR3 has 13 residues. Germline V gene sequence: CDR1 SEHNR, CDR2 FQNEAQ (reference sequence). Trimming removed 8 bases from V and 4 bases from J, with 12 bases in between. CDR3 coding DNA: TGTGCCAGCTCCGGGACTTCGTACAATGAGCAGTTCTTC. Its translation is CASSGTSYNEQFF. The variable domain in full, with the rest retrieved from reference TRBV7-9 and TRBJ2-1, is DTGVSQNPRHKITKRGQNVTFRCDPISEHNRLYWYRQTLGQGPEFLTYFQNEAQLEKSRLLSDRFSAERPKGSFSTLEIQRTEQGDSAMYLCASSGTSYNEQFFGPGTRLTVL.

This clone was observed a few times. This sample also contains other DNA sequences that code for the same CDR3. V gene TRBV7-2 combines with J gene TRBJ2-6; maybe TRBD2 (6 bases). The CDR3 covers 16 residues. The V end was cut by 1 base, the J end by 2 bases, with 9 bases between. Per the germline V gene, CDR1 is SGHTA and CDR2 is FQGNSA. The CDR3 sequence: CASSLVAGTGANVLTF. For the CDR3, the DNA is TGTGCCAGCAGCTTAGTGGCGGGAACTGGGGCCAACGTCCTGACTTTC.